This TCR beta chain came from a study of CD8+ T cells in alopecia areata. Study-wide background: Treatment ran 6 to 18 months, with 6 months of follow-up afterward.

This clone came up a few times. Other DNA sequences in the sample encode the same CDR3. Reverse transcribed after extraction, RNA yielded cDNA as the sequencing template. Measured with immunoSEQ multiplex PCR; TCRdb has only the in-frame clones, and not every one. The table shows more than 200,000 clones, with 67% occurring only once. Looked up from germline, CDR1 is SQVTM and CDR2 is ANQGSEA. Trimming left V 4 bases short and J 1 base short, with 8 bases between. The length of the CDR3 is 13 residues. The TCR comes from a human donor with alopecia areata. This specimen was CD4+ T cells sorted from blood, taken at week 0. The chain uses TRBV29-1 and TRBJ1-5, with D possibly TRBD1 on 5 matching bases. In nucleotides, the CDR3 is TGCAGCGTTGGAGGGGACAGCAATCAGCCCCAGCATTTT. It is translated as CSVGGDSNQPQHF.